These 13 T cell receptor beta chains share one sample of origin, sequenced in a study of T cells in Graves' hyperthyroidism and ophthalmopathy (dated by TCRdb to about 2019). Library preparation employed multiplex PCR. Sequencing took place on an Illumina HiSeq 2000. TCR beta CDR3 regions were amplified from RNA transcripts. The first round of RT-PCR for the TCR CDR3 was performed with the HTBI primer set and the Qiagen OneStep RT-PCR kit. The public reads were quality trimmed at Q25 with fastp and then assembled into clones with MiXCR by TCRdb, keeping productive beta chains. Rows are unified per CDR3 protein, each entry keeping the most common DNA and genes. The sample table holds 500,000 to 750,000 distinct CDR3 sequences, of which 15% to 18% were seen once. The top ten clonotypes cover roughly 6.6% of the sample. The sample taken for sequencing was blood. The receptor set was obtained from a woman aged 25 to 39 with Graves' hyperthyroidism.

This clonotype was observed at least ten times. This chain connects TRBV7-3 to TRBJ2-2, with D unclear. CDR3 length: 13 residues. Between the trimmed V and J ends, which lost 4 bases and 5 bases, there was a span of 8 bases. Germline CDR1 is SGHTA and CDR2 is FQGTGA. The CDR3 sequence: CASSSEGTGELFF. The CDR3 nucleotides read TGTGCCAGCAGCTCCGAAGGGACCGGGGAGCTGTTTTTT. Combining the CDR3 with reference TRBV7-3 and TRBJ2-2 gives the whole variable domain GAGVSQTPSNKVTEKGKYVELRCDPISGHTALYWYRQSLGQGPEFLIYFQGTGAADDSGLPNDRFFAVRPEGSVSTLKIQRTERGDSAVYLCASSSEGTGELFFGEGSRLTVL.

This sequence joins TRBV11-2 and TRBJ1-5; TRBD1 agrees at 10 bases. Germline CDR1 SGHAT, CDR2 FQNNGV. J was trimmed by 3 bases and V by 1 base; bases with no gene match: 6. The CDR3 length is 17 residues. The CDR3 DNA sequence: TGTGCCAGCAGCTTAGGCTCCGGGACAGGGGTCAATCAGCCCCAGCATTTT. Translation: CASSLGSGTGVNQPQHF.

This clonotype was seen many times. The chain carries TRBV28 and TRBJ1-1; tentatively, D is TRBD1 (6 bases). Germline V CDR1 and CDR2: MDHEN, SYDVKM. The ends were cut back, 3 bases at V and 5 bases at J, with 16 bases in the middle. This CDR3 spans 15 amino acids. Here the CDR3 reads CASSLQGMVETEAFF. The CDR3 bases are TGTGCCAGCAGTTTGCAGGGGATGGTTGAAACTGAAGCTTTCTTT.

The chain has TRBV19 and TRBJ2-7; 10 bases match TRBD1. Looked up from germline, CDR1 is LNHDA and CDR2 is SQIVND (reference sequence). V gave up 7 bases and J gave up 4 bases; unmatched junction bases: 4. The CDR3 is made up of 13 amino acids. The CDR3 loop reads CASTGQGVYEQYF. DNA for the CDR3: TGTGCCAGTACCGGACAGGGGGTATACGAGCAGTACTTC.

The table lists this clonotype with many counts. The chain combines TRBV6-1 with TRBJ2-7, with 11 bases lining up with TRBD2. Germline V CDR1 and CDR2: MNHNS, SASEGT. V was clipped by 5 bases and J by 4 bases; unmatched bases: 10. The CDR3 is 16 residues long. CDR3 sequence reads: CASSSDDSGRAYEQYF. Written as DNA, the CDR3 is TGTGCCAGCAGTTCGGACGATAGCGGGAGGGCGTACGAGCAGTACTTC.

This clonotype was seen many times. The chain couples TRBV7-9 to TRBJ2-1, with 9 bases matching TRBD1. CDR3 length: 15 residues. Losses at the gene ends were 5 bases for V and 7 bases for J; bases not matched to a gene: 9. The germline gives CDR1 SEHNR, CDR2 FQNEAQ (reference sequence). CDR3 residues: CASSPPGQGTNEQFF. The CDR3 nucleotides read TGTGCCAGCAGCCCCCCGGGACAGGGTACGAATGAGCAGTTCTTC.

This clonotype was picked up many times. The gene calls are TRBV18 and TRBJ1-1, with a possible D match to TRBD1 (6 bases). The germline V gene has CDR1 KGHSH and CDR2 LQKENI. V lost 3 bases, J lost 3 bases, and 14 bases lay in between. The CDR3 extends over 15 amino acids. CDR3 amino acids: CASSPRTGPDTEAFF. DNA of the CDR3: TGTGCCAGCTCACCTCGTACAGGGCCGGACACTGAAGCTTTCTTT.

Comment on this clonotype: A clone one base away is much larger, so this may be a read error. CDR3 DNA: TGTGCCAGCAGTTTAAGGGACACTAACACTGAAGCTTCCTTT. Translation gives CASSLRDTNTEASF. V is TRBV12-3 or TRBV12-4 and J is TRBJ1-1, with D perhaps TRBD1 (6 bases). This CDR3 has 14 residues.

This clonotype was seen only a few times. This chain connects TRBV12-3 or TRBV12-4 to TRBJ1-5, with no clear D. CDR3 size: 14 residues. V shed 5 bases and J shed 4 bases, with 12 bases lying between them. The CDR3 spells CASSIWGRNQPQHF. The CDR3 nucleotides are TGTGCCAGCAGTATCTGGGGTCGGAATCAGCCCCAGCATTTT.

The chain has TRBV24-1 and TRBJ2-2, with 10 bases lining up with TRBD2. Germline V gives CDR1 KGHDR, CDR2 SFDVKD. J lost 6 bases, V lost 5 bases, and 2 bases had no gene match. This CDR3 has 14 residues. The CDR3 loop reads CATSGLAGAGELFF. As DNA, the CDR3 is TGTGCCACCAGTGGTCTAGCGGGAGCCGGGGAGCTGTTTTTT.

This clonotype was counted at least ten times. The chain is built from TRBV3-1 and TRBJ2-1; D is ambiguous. CDR3 length equals 17 residues. The germline V gene encodes CDR1 LGHDT and CDR2 YNNKEL (reference sequence). Trimming took off 0 bases at V and 1 base at J, with 13 bases between the two ends. CDR3 nucleotide sequence: TGTGCCAGCAGCCAAGATTTCGCGGATAATTCCTACAATGAGCAGTTCTTC. Residues: CASSQDFADNSYNEQFF.

On this clonotype itself: One end of the junction does not line up with germline, which may come from a read error. CDR3 nucleotide sequence: TGTACCAGCAGGGGAATTGGCACTGAAGCTTTCTTT. Translated: CTSRGIGTEAFF. The chain combines TRBV6-2 or TRBV6-3 with TRBJ1-1; D is possibly TRBD1 (6 bases). The CDR3 is 12 residues long. Germline CDR1 MNHEY, CDR2 SVGEGT.

This clonotype was detected ten times or more. This rearrangement joins TRBV28 to TRBJ2-2; 14 nucleotides match TRBD2. The junction had 10 bases not matched to a gene; V was cut back by 1 base and J by 3 bases. CDR3 length: 20 amino acids. Germline V gene lookup returns CDR1 MDHEN and CDR2 SYDVKM. The CDR3 region is CASSLFVGGLAGVHTGELFF. CDR3 DNA: TGTGCCAGCAGTTTATTTGTGGGGGGACTAGCGGGAGTCCACACCGGGGAGCTGTTTTTT.